This T cell receptor beta chain was documented in a study of blood T cell repertoires in COVID-19. TCRdb's copy holds only in-frame clones and misses some; the assay was immunoSEQ multiplex PCR. In the table there are around 250,000 clones, 85% of which are singletons. With V trimmed by 0 bases and J by 8 bases, 6 bases remained unmatched. Germline V gene sequence: CDR1 GTSNPN, CDR2 SVGIG (reference sequence). The CDR3 spans 14 residues. This sequence joins TRBV30 and TRBJ2-2; 7 positions match TRBD1. Sequenced input: peripheral blood. This sequence originates from a man aged 50 or older with active or convalescent COVID-19. The CDR3 region is CAWSVLDRIGELFF. CDR3 sequence (DNA): TGTGCCTGGAGTGTACTGGACAGGATTGGGGAGCTGTTTTTT.